A single sample is the source of the 2 T cell receptor beta chains below, sequenced in a study of regulatory T cells in long-lasting Graves disease. Library construction for TCR beta used iRepertoire HTBI primers and Arm-PCR of CDR3 regions. TCRdb reprocessed the multiplex PCR reads via MiXCR and lists one record per CDR3 protein. The table records approximately 690,000 distinct CDR3 sequences, around 30% of them present only once. Stated time point: persistent/refractory GD, antithyroid drugs over 5 years with positive TRAb. Extracted PBMC RNA gave rise to the TCR library. Specimen: peripheral blood mononuclear cells (PBMCs), collected when the disease was refractory, from a patient treated with antithyroid drugs. The receptors come from a female donor with Graves disease.

This clonotype appeared a few times. This chain connects TRBV6-1 to TRBJ1-6; 8 nucleotides match TRBD1. Germline lookup yields CDR1 MNHNS and CDR2 SASEGT. Trimming at V came to 5 bases and at J to 7 bases, leaving 10 bases not matched to a gene. The CDR3 covers 16 residues. Here the CDR3 DNA reads TGTGCCAGCAGTATCCCGACAGGGGCGAAAAATTCACCCCTCCACTTT. It yields the protein CASSIPTGAKNSPLHF.

This clonotype was observed a few times. The chain has TRBV5-1 and TRBJ1-2, with D possibly matching TRBD1 (5 bases). This CDR3 has 14 residues. The V gene lost 0 bases and the J gene lost 6 bases, with 12 bases spanning the gap. Germline assignment: CDR1 SGHRS and CDR2 YFSETQ. CDR3 nucleotides: TGCGCCAGCAGCTTGGTAAGGGGAGTGGATGGCTACACCTTC. This sequence encodes CASSLVRGVDGYTF.